This T cell receptor beta chain was observed in a study of blood T cell repertoires in COVID-19. Turning to the study itself: Italy, Spain and the United States were the sources of the convalescent and acute COVID-19 samples. The cDNA or gDNA used as material had been derived from T cells, B-cell-depleted T cells, or PBMCs.

This clone appeared a few times. As processed by the authors: Nucleated cell counts were estimated from reference gene primer amplification. Sequenced by immunoSEQ multiplex PCR; TCRdb stores in-frame clones only, minus some. The V and J calls and clone size were taken over from that table, and D and trimming were inferred from the DNA. The data hold hundreds of thousands of clones, with about 85% observed a single time. Trimming cost V 0 bases and J 0 bases; bases outside gene matches: 16. The germline CDR1 and CDR2 sequences are ENHRY and SYGVKD. CDR3 length equals 20 residues. Material for sequencing was peripheral blood. This receptor was identified in a young man with active or convalescent COVID-19. V usage is TRBV10-3 and J usage is TRBJ2-7, with 8 bases identical to TRBD2. The CDR3 bases are TGTGCCATCAGTGAGTCGGTGGAGTTCGCGGGAGGTCCGAGCTCCTACGAGCAGTACTTC. Translation: CAISESVEFAGGPSSYEQYF.